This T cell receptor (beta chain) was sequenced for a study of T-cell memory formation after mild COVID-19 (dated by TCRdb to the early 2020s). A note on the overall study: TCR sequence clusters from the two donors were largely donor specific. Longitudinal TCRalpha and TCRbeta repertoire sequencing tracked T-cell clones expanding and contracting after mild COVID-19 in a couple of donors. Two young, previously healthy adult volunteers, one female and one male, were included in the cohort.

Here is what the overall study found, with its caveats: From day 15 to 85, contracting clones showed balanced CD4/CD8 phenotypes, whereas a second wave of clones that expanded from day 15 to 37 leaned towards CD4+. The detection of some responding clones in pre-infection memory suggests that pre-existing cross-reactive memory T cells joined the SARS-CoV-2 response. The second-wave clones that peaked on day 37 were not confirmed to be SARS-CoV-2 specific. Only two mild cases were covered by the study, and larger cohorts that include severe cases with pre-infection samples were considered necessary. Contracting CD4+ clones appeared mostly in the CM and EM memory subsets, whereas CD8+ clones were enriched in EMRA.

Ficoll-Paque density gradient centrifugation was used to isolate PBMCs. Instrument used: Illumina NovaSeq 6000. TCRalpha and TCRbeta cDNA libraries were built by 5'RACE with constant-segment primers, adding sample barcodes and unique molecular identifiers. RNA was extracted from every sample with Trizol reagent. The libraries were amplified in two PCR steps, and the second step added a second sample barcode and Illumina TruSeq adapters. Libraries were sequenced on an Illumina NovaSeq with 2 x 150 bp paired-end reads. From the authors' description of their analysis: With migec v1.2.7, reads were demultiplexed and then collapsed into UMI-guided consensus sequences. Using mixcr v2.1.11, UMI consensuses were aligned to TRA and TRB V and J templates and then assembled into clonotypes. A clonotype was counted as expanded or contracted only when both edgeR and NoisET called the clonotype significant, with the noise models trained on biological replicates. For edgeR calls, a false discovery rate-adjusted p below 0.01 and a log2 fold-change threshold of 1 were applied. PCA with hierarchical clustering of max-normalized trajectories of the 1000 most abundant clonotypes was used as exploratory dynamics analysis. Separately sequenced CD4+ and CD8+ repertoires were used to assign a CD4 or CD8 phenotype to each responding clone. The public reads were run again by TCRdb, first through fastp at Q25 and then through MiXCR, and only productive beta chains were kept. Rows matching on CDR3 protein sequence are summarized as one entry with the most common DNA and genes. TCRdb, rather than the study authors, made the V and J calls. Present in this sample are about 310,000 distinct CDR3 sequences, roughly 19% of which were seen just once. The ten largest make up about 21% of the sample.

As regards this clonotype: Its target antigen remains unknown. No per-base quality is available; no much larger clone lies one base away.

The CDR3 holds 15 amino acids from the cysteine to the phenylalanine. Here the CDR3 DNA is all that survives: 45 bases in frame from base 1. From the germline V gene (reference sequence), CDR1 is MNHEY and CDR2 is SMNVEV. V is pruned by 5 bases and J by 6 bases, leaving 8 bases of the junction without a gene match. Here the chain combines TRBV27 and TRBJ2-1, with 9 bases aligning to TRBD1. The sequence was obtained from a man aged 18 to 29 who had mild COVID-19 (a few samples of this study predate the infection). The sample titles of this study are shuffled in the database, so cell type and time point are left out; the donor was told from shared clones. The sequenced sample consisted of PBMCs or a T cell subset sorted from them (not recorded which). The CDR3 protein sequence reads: CASSPLGQGGNEQFF. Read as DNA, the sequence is TGTGCCAGCAGTCCACTGGGACAGGGTGGCAATGAGCAGTTCTTC.